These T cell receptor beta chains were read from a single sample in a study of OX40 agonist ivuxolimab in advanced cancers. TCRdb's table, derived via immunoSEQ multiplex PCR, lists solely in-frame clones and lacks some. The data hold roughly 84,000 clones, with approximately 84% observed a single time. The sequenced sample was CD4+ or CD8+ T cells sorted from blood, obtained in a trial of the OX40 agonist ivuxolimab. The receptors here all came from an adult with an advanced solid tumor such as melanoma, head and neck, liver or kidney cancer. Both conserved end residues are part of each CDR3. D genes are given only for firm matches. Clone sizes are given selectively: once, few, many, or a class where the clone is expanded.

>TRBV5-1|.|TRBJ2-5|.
CASSVTGTFGTQYF
TGCGCCAGCAGCGTGACTGGCACCTTCGGAACCCAGTACTTC
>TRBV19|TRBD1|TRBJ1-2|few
CASTPDRVAYGYTF
TGTGCCAGTACCCCGGACAGGGTGGCCTATGGCTACACCTTC
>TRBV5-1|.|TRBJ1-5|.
CASSPEGDQPQHF
TGCGCCAGCAGCCCGGAGGGGGACCAGCCCCAGCATTTT
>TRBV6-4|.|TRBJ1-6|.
CASSEEGPWSPLHF
TGTGCCAGCAGTGAGGAGGGACCTTGGTCACCCCTCCACTTT
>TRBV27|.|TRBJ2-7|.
CASRRETDSYEQYF
TGTGCCAGCAGAAGGGAGACAGATTCCTACGAGCAGTACTTC
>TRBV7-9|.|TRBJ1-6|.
CASSLALGGDSPLHF
TGTGCCAGCAGCTTAGCGCTGGGGGGAGATTCACCCCTCCACTTT
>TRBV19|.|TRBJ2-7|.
CASSTTGFPKTYEQYF
TGTGCCAGTAGTACTACAGGTTTCCCAAAGACCTACGAGCAGTACTTC
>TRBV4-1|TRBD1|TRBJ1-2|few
CASSPPGQGAHTF
TGCGCCAGCAGCCCTCCGGGACAGGGGGCACACACCTTC
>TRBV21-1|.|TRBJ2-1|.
CASSVGEGDNEQFF
TGTGCCAGCAGCGTGGGGGAGGGGGACAATGAGCAGTTCTTC
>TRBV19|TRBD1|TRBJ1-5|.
CASSLGTAYQPQHF
TGTGCCAGTAGCCTCGGGACAGCGTATCAGCCCCAGCATTTT
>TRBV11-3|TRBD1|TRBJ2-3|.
CASSQGASNTQYF
TGTGCCAGCAGTCAGGGGGCCAGCAATACGCAGTATTTT
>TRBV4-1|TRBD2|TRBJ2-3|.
CASSQERRGGRADTQYF
TGCGCCAGCAGCCAAGAAAGGCGGGGGGGCCGCGCAGATACGCAGTATTTT
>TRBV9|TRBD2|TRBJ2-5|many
CASSVDWETSGEETQYF
TGTGCCAGCAGCGTAGATTGGGAGACTAGCGGGGAAGAGACCCAGTACTTC
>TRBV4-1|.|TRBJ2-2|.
CASSQIRAGELFF
TGCGCCAGCAGCCAAATCAGGGCCGGGGAGCTGTTTTTT
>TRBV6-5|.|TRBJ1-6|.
CASTAFRSRAPLHF
TGTGCCAGCACGGCCTTTCGAAGCCGGGCACCCCTCCACTTT
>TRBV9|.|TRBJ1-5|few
CASSFRQWNQPQHF
TGTGCCAGCAGCTTCCGACAATGGAATCAGCCCCAGCATTTT
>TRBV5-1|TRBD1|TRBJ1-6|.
CASSSGQGRFRSSPLHF
TGCGCCAGCAGCTCCGGACAGGGTCGATTTAGAAGTTCACCCCTCCACTTT
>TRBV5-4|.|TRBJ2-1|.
CASSHLGRIDEQFF
TGTGCCAGCAGCCACCTTGGTCGGATCGATGAGCAGTTCTTC
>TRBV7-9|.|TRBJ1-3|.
CASSPRGGAFSGNTIYF
TGTGCCAGCAGCCCCCGGGGCGGGGCATTTTCTGGAAACACCATATATTTT
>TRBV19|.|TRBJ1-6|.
CATLEGIMGPLHF
TGTGCCACCCTCGAGGGGATAATGGGACCCCTCCACTTT
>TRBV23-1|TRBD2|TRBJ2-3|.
CASRLSSTSGKTTDTQYF
TGCGCCAGCAGACTAAGCTCGACTAGCGGGAAGACCACAGATACGCAGTATTTT
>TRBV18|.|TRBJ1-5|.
CASSPGGVGQPQHF
TGTGCCAGCTCACCCGGCGGGGTTGGGCAGCCCCAGCATTTT
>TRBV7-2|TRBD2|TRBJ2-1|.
CASSLASGAYNEQFF
TGTGCCAGCAGCTTAGCTAGCGGGGCCTACAATGAGCAGTTCTTC
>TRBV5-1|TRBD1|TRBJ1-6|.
CASSLRTGNSPLHF
TGCGCCAGCAGCCTACGGACAGGGAATTCACCCCTCCACTTT
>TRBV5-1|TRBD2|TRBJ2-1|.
CASSGDSASGEPDNEQFF
TGCGCCAGCAGCGGTGACTCGGCTAGCGGGGAGCCTGACAATGAGCAGTTCTTC
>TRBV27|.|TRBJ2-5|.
CASSLNSRRETQYF
TGTGCCAGCAGTCTAAATTCGCGTAGAGAGACCCAGTACTTC
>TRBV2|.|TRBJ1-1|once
CASRLEQLNTEAFF
TGTGCCAGCAGATTAGAACAGCTGAACACTGAAGCTTTCTTT
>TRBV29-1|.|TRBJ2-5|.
CSVAQFRETQYF
TGCAGCGTTGCACAGTTTCGGGAGACCCAGTACTTC
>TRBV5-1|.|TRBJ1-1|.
CASSLGFLNTEAFF
TGCGCCAGCAGCTTGGGGTTCTTGAACACTGAAGCTTTCTTT
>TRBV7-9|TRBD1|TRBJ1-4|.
CASSFPTGGHEKLFF
TGTGCCAGCAGCTTCCCGACAGGGGGCCATGAAAAACTGTTTTTT
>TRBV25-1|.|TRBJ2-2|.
CASTRGGGNTGELFF
TGTGCCAGCACCAGGGGTGGCGGTAACACCGGGGAGCTGTTTTTT
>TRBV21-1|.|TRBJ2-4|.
CASRLRARGGLNIQYF
TGTGCCAGCAGATTGCGGGCGCGAGGTGGTTTAAACATTCAGTACTTC
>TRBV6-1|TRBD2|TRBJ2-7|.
CASSNSGGSVSEQYF
TGTGCCAGCAGCAATAGCGGGGGTTCCGTCAGCGAGCAGTACTTC
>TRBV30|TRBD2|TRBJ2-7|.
CAWKRSGSEQYF
TGTGCCTGGAAACGTAGCGGGAGCGAGCAGTACTTC
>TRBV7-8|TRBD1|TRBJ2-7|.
CASSLGRTGGIEQYF
TGTGCCAGCAGCTTAGGTCGGACAGGGGGAATCGAGCAGTACTTC
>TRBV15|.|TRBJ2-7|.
CATSRDQNSGTTSYEQYF
TGTGCCACCAGCAGAGATCAGAATTCGGGGACCACCTCCTACGAGCAGTACTTC
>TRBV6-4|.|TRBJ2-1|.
CASSDFRGTEQFF
TGTGCCAGCAGTGACTTTAGAGGAACTGAGCAGTTCTTC
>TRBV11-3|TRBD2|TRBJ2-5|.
CASSLDAASGGWFRETQYF
TGTGCCAGCAGCTTAGATGCGGCTAGCGGGGGGTGGTTTCGGGAGACCCAGTACTTC
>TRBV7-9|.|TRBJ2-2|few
CASSIKSGTGELFF
TGTGCCAGCAGTATTAAGAGCGGAACCGGGGAGCTGTTTTTT
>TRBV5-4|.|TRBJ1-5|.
CASSLDNSNQPQHF
TGTGCCAGCAGCCTCGACAATAGCAATCAGCCCCAGCATTTT
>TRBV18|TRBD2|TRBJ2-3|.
CASSPIAGGPSDTQYF
TGTGCCAGCTCACCGATAGCGGGAGGGCCGTCCGATACGCAGTATTTT
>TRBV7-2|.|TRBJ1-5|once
CASSLGSVGQPQHF
TGTGCCAGCAGCTTAGGTTCGGTGGGGCAGCCCCAGCATTTT
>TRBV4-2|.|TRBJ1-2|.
CASSLGVGDGYTF
TGTGCCAGCAGCTTGGGGGTAGGGGATGGCTACACCTTC
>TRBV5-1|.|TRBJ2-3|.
CASSLGYSTDTQYF
TGCGCCAGCAGCTTGGGGTATAGCACAGATACGCAGTATTTT
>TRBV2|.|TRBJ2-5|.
CASSQETQYF
TGTGCCAGCAGTCAAGAGACCCAGTACTTC
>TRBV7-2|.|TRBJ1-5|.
CASSLAGGSNQPQHF
TGTGCCAGCAGCTTAGCGGGAGGGAGCAATCAGCCCCAGCATTTT
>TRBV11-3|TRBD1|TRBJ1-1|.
CASSFVTGGQAFF
TGTGCCAGCAGCTTCGTAACAGGGGGACAAGCTTTCTTT
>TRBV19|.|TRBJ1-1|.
CASSIVHRTEAFF
TGTGCCAGTAGTATCGTTCACCGCACTGAAGCTTTCTTT